The source of this T cell receptor (beta chain) is a study of Ad26.COV2.S vaccination and SARS-CoV-2 variants. Study-wide results and caveats: Recipients given vaccine exceeded placebo recipients in spike-specific TCR breadth. Reportedly, spike-specific CD8+ and CD4+ T cell responses achieved substantial breadth once vaccination had taken place. Whether participants received vaccine or placebo, their non-spike TCR breadth was similar.

The data were produced by immunoSEQ multiplex PCR, yet TCRdb's version contains in-frame clones alone and is incomplete. The table shows 300,000 to 450,000 clones, with around 92% occurring only once. Per the germline V gene, CDR1 is SNHLY and CDR2 is FYNNEI. This CDR3 spans 15 amino acids. Trimming pared 6 bases from V and 1 base from J, leaving 15 bases between. With respect to this clone: The antigen is unknown.

The specimen comprised peripheral blood, sampled after recovery from COVID-19. The origin of this receptor is a human donor who had recovered from COVID-19. This chain links TRBV2 with TRBJ1-1, with no clear D. CDR3 bases: TGTGCCAGCAGGCTCCTCCCGGGTCCGAACACTGAAGCTTTCTTT. Translated: CASRLLPGPNTEAFF. Drawing the rest from reference TRBV2 and TRBJ1-1, the complete variable domain is EPEVTQTPSHQVTQMGQEVILRCVPISNHLYFYWYRQILGQKVEFLVSFYNNEISEKSEIFDDQFSVERPDGSNFTLKIRSTKLEDSAMYFCASRLLPGPNTEAFFGQGTRLTVV.